Shown below are 12 T cell receptor beta chains from a single sample sequenced in a study of beta chain features in type 1 diabetes. Their target antigens are unknown. Expressed TCRB transcripts were sequenced because the entire RNA isolate underwent reverse transcription. Sequencing used immunoSEQ multiplex PCR; TCRdb keeps in-frame clones, though not all of them. The sample includes tens of thousands of clones, approximately 47% of them seen just once. The study's findings and limits: A moderate, significant TCRB CDR3 shortening appeared in type 1 diabetes across four CD4+ subsets.

Input material: central memory CD4+ T cells from blood. The receptors stem from a man aged 25-45 years with type 1 diabetes.

The chain couples TRBV30 to TRBJ2-5; a possible D gene is TRBD1 (6 bases). The CDR3 loop spans 13 amino acids. Trimming pared 4 bases from V and 5 bases from J, leaving 14 bases between. In germline, CDR1 is GTSNPN, CDR2 SVGIG (reference sequence). The DNA for the CDR3 is TGTGCCTGGACCCCGCGGCAGGGGGAGACCCAGTACTTC. Protein: CAWTPRQGETQYF.

The chain has TRBV9 and TRBJ2-5; TRBD2 aligns across 9 bases. V lost 2 bases and J lost 4; bases outside the gene matches: 6. This CDR3 comprises 15 residues. Germline lookup yields CDR1 SGDLS and CDR2 YYNGEE. For the CDR3, the DNA is TGTGCCAGCAGCGTTTGGGGTAGCGGGGGAGAGACCCAGTACTTC. Translating gives CASSVWGSGGETQYF.

This clone was observed a handful of times. This sample includes further DNA sequences coding for the same CDR3. This chain uses TRBV5-6 with TRBJ2-7; D is undetermined. The CDR3 has 11 amino acids. The germline V and J ends were trimmed by 3 bases and 6 bases, with 7 bases remaining between them. Germline V gives CDR1 SGHDT, CDR2 YYEEEE. This CDR3 is CASSSVSEQYF. The CDR3 DNA reads as TGTGCCAGCAGCTCGGTGAGCGAGCAGTACTTC.

V and J are TRBV11-2 and TRBJ1-1; 7 bases fit TRBD1. The germline gives CDR1 SGHAT, CDR2 FQNNGV. The J segment lost 10 bases and the V segment lost 8 bases, leaving 16 bases of the junction unmatched. The CDR3 consists of 14 residues. The CDR3 loop reads CASQLKTGRYLAFF. CDR3 bases: TGTGCCAGCCAGCTTAAGACAGGGCGGTATCTAGCTTTCTTT.

This clone was seen only a few times. V usage is TRBV5-4 and J usage is TRBJ2-2; tentatively, D is TRBD1 (7 bases). In germline, CDR1 is SGHNT, CDR2 YYREEE (reference sequence). V was shortened by 0 bases and J by 4 bases, with 13 bases between the two germline ends. The CDR3 sequence is 16 residues long. CDR3 sequence reads: CASSLGSRGATGELFF. As DNA, the CDR3 is TGTGCCAGCAGCTTGGGAAGCAGGGGGGCCACCGGGGAGCTGTTTTTT. The variable domain in full, completed from reference TRBV5-4 and TRBJ2-2, reads ETGVTQSPTHLIKTRGQQVTLRCSSQSGHNTVSWYQQALGQGPQFIFQYYREEENGRGNFPPRFSGLQFPNYSSELNVNALELDDSALYLCASSLGSRGATGELFFGEGSRLTVL.

In this sample, this clone turned up a few times. The chain recombines TRBV5-4 with TRBJ2-3; perhaps TRBD2 as D (7 bases). The CDR3 runs to 14 residues. The V and J ends lost 5 bases and 0 bases respectively, with 10 bases between them. The germline V gene has CDR1 SGHNT and CDR2 YYREEE (reference sequence). Here the CDR3 reads CASRGGLSTDTQYF. Written as DNA, the CDR3 is TGTGCCAGCAGAGGGGGACTAAGCACAGATACGCAGTATTTT.

This clone was found a few times. This sequence joins TRBV5-4 and TRBJ2-3; TRBD1 might be the D (5 bases). Germline CDR1 reads SGHNT; CDR2 reads YYREEE (reference sequence). The CDR3 runs 16 residues. The V end was cut by 0 bases, the J end by 0 bases, with 11 bases between. CDR3 protein: CASSLALDSSTDTQYF. Here the CDR3 DNA reads TGTGCCAGCAGCTTGGCCCTTGACAGCAGCACAGATACGCAGTATTTT.

This clone was seen a handful of times. The genes are TRBV30 and TRBJ2-5; perhaps TRBD1 as D (6 bases). Germline V gene lookup returns CDR1 GTSNPN and CDR2 SVGIG (reference sequence). The CDR3 is 14 residues long. V was trimmed by 0 bases and J by 5 bases, leaving 13 bases between them. The CDR3 DNA reads as TGTGCCTGGAGTGTACCTGGGGGCCTGGAGACCCAGTACTTC. It codes for CAWSVPGGLETQYF.

The rearrangement links TRBV7-2 to TRBJ2-2, with TRBD2 identical over 8 bases. The germline CDR1 and CDR2 sequences are SGHTA and FQGNSA. V shed 5 bases, J shed 5 bases, and the junction held 7 bases outside the gene matches. The CDR3 covers 15 residues. The CDR3 DNA reads TGTGCCAGCAGCGAAAAGCGGGGGTATACCGGGGAGCTGTTTTTT. Translated: CASSEKRGYTGELFF.

This clone showed up just a few times. DNA for the CDR3: TGTGCCAGCAGTCTACGGACAGACGCCTACGAGCAGTACTTC. Its translation: CASSLRTDAYEQYF. The gene calls are TRBV27 and TRBJ2-7; D is perhaps TRBD1 (6 bases). Germline CDR1 reads MNHEY; CDR2 reads SMNVEV (reference sequence). The ends were cut back, 5 bases at V and 2 bases at J, with 13 bases in the middle. This CDR3 spans 14 amino acids.

This chain joins TRBV10-3 and TRBJ2-2; D gene ambiguous. This CDR3 has 12 amino acids. CDR1 and CDR2 (germline): ENHRY, SYGVKD. Trimming stripped 8 bases from V and 4 bases from J, with 8 bases between. As DNA, the CDR3 is TGTGCCATCGGGCAGACCACCGGGGAGCTGTTTTTT. This encodes CAIGQTTGELFF.

The chain carries TRBV2 and TRBJ1-5, with TRBD1 matching 7 bases. The germline gives CDR1 SNHLY, CDR2 FYNNEI. J lost 1 base, V lost 10 bases, and 7 bases had no gene match. The CDR3 has 14 residues. The CDR3 DNA reads TGTGCCACTGCCGAGGGGGCCAGCAATCAGCCCCAGCATTTT. Translating it yields CATAEGASNQPQHF. The full variable domain, with the rest looked up from reference TRBV2 and TRBJ1-5, is EPEVTQTPSHQVTQMGQEVILRCVPISNHLYFYWYRQILGQKVEFLVSFYNNEISEKSEIFDDQFSVERPDGSNFTLKIRSTKLEDSAMYFCATAEGASNQPQHFGDGTRLSIL.